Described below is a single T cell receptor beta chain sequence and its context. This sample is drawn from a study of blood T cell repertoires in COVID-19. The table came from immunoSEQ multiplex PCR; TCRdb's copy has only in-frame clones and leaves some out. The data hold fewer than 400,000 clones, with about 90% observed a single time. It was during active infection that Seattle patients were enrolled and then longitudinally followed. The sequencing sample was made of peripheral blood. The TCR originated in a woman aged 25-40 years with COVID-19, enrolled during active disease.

CDR3 sequence: CASSQGGVRWMGPEAFF. CDR3 sequence (DNA): TGTGCCAGCAGCCAAGGGGGGGTCAGGTGGATGGGACCTGAAGCTTTCTTT. The chain uses TRBV3-1 (or the pseudogene TRBV3-2) and TRBJ1-1, with D possibly TRBD1 on 5 matching bases. Germline-derived CDR1 and CDR2 are LGHDT and YNNKEL (reference sequence). The V gene lost 1 base and the J gene lost 6 bases, with 21 bases spanning the gap. The CDR3 is made up of 17 amino acids.